What follows are 8 T cell receptor beta chains derived from one specimen sequenced in a study of beta chain features in type 1 diabetes. Whole-study results and caveats: Among all four CD4+ subsets, Type 1 diabetes patients had TCRB CDR3s that were moderately but significantly shorter.

Every bit of the isolated RNA underwent reverse transcription, so sequencing read expressed TCRB transcripts. Only in-frame clones appear in the TCRdb table, and some are missing; sequencing was by immunoSEQ multiplex PCR. Among 120,000 or so clones listed, approximately 15% were seen once. Antigen specificity for these receptors is unknown. The sample taken for sequencing was central memory CD4+ T cells from blood. Source of these receptors: a young man with type 1 diabetes.

This chain connects TRBV2 to TRBJ2-3; 14 positions match TRBD2. CDR3 length: 16 residues. Germline lookup yields CDR1 SNHLY and CDR2 FYNNEI. V dropped 4 bases and J dropped 5; count of bases not matched to a gene: 5. CDR3: CASSVPGLAGEDTQYF. The CDR3 DNA sequence: TGTGCCAGCAGTGTGCCGGGACTAGCGGGAGAAGATACGCAGTATTTT. Together with reference TRBV2 and TRBJ2-3, the CDR3 gives the full variable domain: EPEVTQTPSHQVTQMGQEVILRCVPISNHLYFYWYRQILGQKVEFLVSFYNNEISEKSEIFDDQFSVERPDGSNFTLKIRSTKLEDSAMYFCASSVPGLAGEDTQYFGPGTRLTVL.

This clone was counted between two and nine times. The chain couples TRBV4-1 to TRBJ2-7; D is unclear. The V gene's germline CDR1 is MGHRA and CDR2 YSYEKL. The CDR3 contains 13 residues. V lost 0 bases to trimming and J lost 9 bases, with 12 bases between them. CDR3 region: CASSQEYSRRQYF. CDR3 nucleotide sequence: TGCGCCAGCAGCCAAGAATATTCGCGTCGGCAGTACTTC.

In this sample, this clone turned up many times. J is TRBJ2-7 and V is TRBV7-9; D gene ambiguous. The CDR3 covers 13 residues. The germline V and J ends were trimmed by 5 bases and 1 base, with 9 bases remaining between them. Germline CDR1 reads SEHNR; CDR2 reads FQNEAQ (reference sequence). In DNA, the CDR3 is TGTGCCAGCAGCCCCACCGGATCCTACGAGCAGTACTTC. It translates to CASSPTGSYEQYF.

The gene calls are TRBV5-1 and TRBJ2-1, with 7 bases that match TRBD1. V lost 4 bases to trimming and J lost 3 bases; unmatched junction nucleotides: 10. The germline V gene encodes CDR1 SGHRS and CDR2 YFSETQ. The CDR3 spans 16 residues. CDR3 coding DNA: TGCGCCAGCAGCCCGTACGGGACAGACAACTACAATGAGCAGTTCTTC. This translates into CASSPYGTDNYNEQFF.

The chain has TRBV5-1 and TRBJ2-5, with D perhaps assigned TRBD1 or TRBD2 (5 bases each). The V end was cut by 0 bases, the J end by 4 bases, with 13 bases between. Looked up from germline, CDR1 is SGHRS and CDR2 is YFSETQ. There are 15 residues in the CDR3. The CDR3 sequence is CASSLEQGGPETQYF. The CDR3 DNA follows: TGCGCCAGCAGCTTGGAGCAGGGCGGGCCAGAGACCCAGTACTTC.

The V call is TRBV27, the J call TRBJ2-7, with 7 bases that match TRBD2. V dropped 5 bases and J dropped 2; count of bases not matched to a gene: 9. The germline gives CDR1 MNHEY, CDR2 SMNVEV (reference sequence). The CDR3 has 15 amino acids. The CDR3 is CASSGTSASPYEQYF. The CDR3 DNA sequence: TGTGCCAGCAGTGGAACTAGCGCCTCTCCCTACGAGCAGTACTTC.

V usage is TRBV2 and J usage is TRBJ2-5, with TRBD2 matching over 8 bases. The germline gives CDR1 SNHLY, CDR2 FYNNEI. The CDR3 is 13 amino acids. V shed 6 bases and J 4 bases; nucleotides not matched to a gene: 4. The CDR3 bases are TGTGCCAGCAGCCTTAGCGGGGCAGAGACCCAGTACTTC. Protein: CASSLSGAETQYF.

Notes on this clone: Other nucleotide sequences in the sample specify the same CDR3. This rearrangement joins TRBV30 to TRBJ1-1, with no clear D. V was pared by 3 bases and J by 0 bases, with 5 bases between. Germline V lookup: CDR1 GTSNPN, CDR2 SVGIG (reference sequence). The CDR3 has 12 residues. DNA of the CDR3: TGTGCCTGGAGAGGGATGAACACTGAAGCTTTCTTT. As protein: CAWRGMNTEAFF. Complete variable domain (other parts from reference TRBV30 and TRBJ1-1): SQTIHQWPATLVQPVGSPLSLECTVEGTSNPNLYWYRQAAGRGLQLLFYSVGIGQISSEVPQNLSASRPQDRQFILSSKKLLLSDSGFYLCAWRGMNTEAFFGQGTRLTVV.